This T cell receptor (beta chain) was recovered during a study of Tregs in tolerant kidney transplant recipients. General observations from the study: The small number of patients limits these findings pending further validation. Expanding Tregs on activated donor B cells appeared to best identify donor-specific TCRbeta clones. No direct test of biological reproducibility was done here.

Unstimulated regulatory T cells (CD4+CD25+CD127-), CD4+CD25- non-regulatory cells, CD4 and CD8 cells were FACS-sorted from thawed PBMCs. This table comes from immunoSEQ multiplex PCR, and its TCRdb copy is limited to in-frame clones, with some not included. The data contain about 120,000 clones, 92% of them seen just once; the ten biggest clones take up more than 0.5%. Comment on this clone: No antigen is known for it.

Trimming cost V 2 bases and J 3 bases, with 8 bases left between them. The CDR3 has 14 residues. Per the germline V gene, CDR1 is MNHEY and CDR2 is SVGAGI. The sample consisted of CD4+ T cells from blood. This receptor was obtained from a human donor in good health. The chain recombines TRBV6-5 with TRBJ1-5; D gene uncertain. The CDR3 region is CASSYLKDNQPQHF. The CDR3 DNA reads as TGTGCCAGCAGTTACCTCAAGGACAATCAGCCCCAGCATTTT.